This T cell receptor (beta chain) stems from a study of regulatory T cells in long-lasting Graves disease. Regarding time point: newly diagnosed GD, antithyroid drugs for less than 3 months. The TCR library used RNA extracted from PBMCs. CDR1 SGHRS and CDR2 YFSETQ come from the germline V gene. V lost 3 bases to trimming and J lost 4 bases; unmatched junction nucleotides: 5. This CDR3 has 15 residues. The TCR beta library used iRepertoire HTBI primers with Arm-PCR amplification of CDR3. TCRdb called the multiplex PCR reads again in MiXCR, with one record for every CDR3 protein. Of hundreds of thousands of distinct CDR3 sequences listed, 16% are singletons. This clonotype was found many times. In addition, the sample was reused for a study of T cells in Graves' hyperthyroidism and ophthalmopathy. As that study records: HTBI primers were employed in a first-round RT-PCR of the TCR CDR3. Most thyroid clonotypes that were expanded above 0.001 also turned up in blood. Median prediction lead before ophthalmopathy onset was 6.5 months with the model.

This clonotype originated in a man in his forties with Graves disease. This chain links TRBV5-1 with TRBJ2-1, with 9 bases aligning to TRBD2. The input for sequencing was peripheral blood mononuclear cells (PBMCs), taken at new diagnosis, from a patient treated with antithyroid drugs. CDR3 loop: CASSSMAGGYNEQFF. As DNA, the CDR3 is TGCGCCAGCAGCTCCATGGCGGGGGGGTACAATGAGCAGTTCTTC.